Presented here are 5 T cell receptor beta chains from one specimen sequenced in a study of blood T cell repertoires in COVID-19. The repertoire was sequenced with immunoSEQ multiplex PCR; TCRdb's copy has only in-frame clones and lacks some. The table shows around 30,000 clones, with roughly 83% occurring only once. Sequenced: peripheral blood. Receptors originate from a human donor in a cohort sampled during active COVID-19.

The chain uses TRBV13 and TRBJ2-7; TRBD1 aligns across 9 bases. Germline CDR1 PRHDT, CDR2 FYEKMQ (reference sequence). The trim removed 5 bases at V and 5 bases at J, leaving 10 bases unmatched. CDR3 length: 15 residues. In DNA form, the CDR3 reads TGTGCCAGCAGCCCGACAGGGACAGGGACCGACGAGCAGTACTTC. Its protein product is CASSPTGTGTDEQYF. Based on the CDR3 plus reference TRBV13 and TRBJ2-7, the full variable domain is AAGVIQSPRHLIKEKRETATLKCYPIPRHDTVYWYQQGPGQDPQFLISFYEKMQSDKGSIPDRFSAQQFSDYHSELNMSSLELGDSALYFCASSPTGTGTDEQYFGPGTRLTVT.

This rearrangement joins TRBV18 to TRBJ2-2, with D perhaps TRBD1 (6 bases). The germline V gene encodes CDR1 KGHSH and CDR2 LQKENI. V dropped 3 bases and J dropped 0 bases, with 8 bases sitting between them. CDR3 length: 15 amino acids. The CDR3 DNA reads as TGTGCCAGCTCACCTCAGGGGACGAACACCGGGGAGCTGTTTTTT. Translation: CASSPQGTNTGELFF.

The chain recombines TRBV12-3 or TRBV12-4 with TRBJ2-1; 8 nucleotides align to TRBD2. The CDR3 is 12 amino acids. V shed 7 bases and J 9 bases; nucleotides not matched to a gene: 5. The CDR3 region has the DNA TGTGCCAGCATCCCCGGGGGGGTTGAGCAGTTCTTC. Translation: CASIPGGVEQFF.

The chain couples TRBV7-2 to TRBJ1-2; the D gene is possibly TRBD1 (6 bases). The V end lost 5 bases, the J end lost 8 bases, and 24 bases lay between the germline ends. In germline, CDR1 is SGHTA, CDR2 FQGNSA. This CDR3 comprises 16 residues. The CDR3 nucleotides read TGTGCCAGCAGCCCGACTTCCGGGACACCTCGAGGGGGCTACACCTTC. Translation: CASSPTSGTPRGGYTF.

This clone was observed once. This chain links TRBV20-1 with TRBJ2-3, with D possibly TRBD2 on 5 matching bases. V lost 1 base and J lost 11, with 10 bases in between. The CDR3 runs to 11 residues. Germline CDR1 reads DFQATT; CDR2 reads SNEGSKA (reference sequence). The CDR3 loop reads CSARVLALQYF. CDR3 DNA: TGCAGTGCTAGAGTGCTAGCCCTGCAGTATTTT.